The 28 T cell receptor beta chains in this list originate from one sample, sequenced in a study of blood T cells in healthy people across ages. A second PCR, run for roughly 6 to 11 cycles, used a sample-barcoded 5' primer plus a J-beta primer mix. MiXCR, run by TCRdb on the 5' RACE reads, gives a single entry per CDR3 protein. The table has approximately 760,000 distinct CDR3 sequences, around 25% seen once; the top ten hold 9.4%. Separately, the same data were catalogued under a study of T cells of mothers and their children.

The sequenced sample was blood. The receptors shown here come from a boy aged 10-17 years in good health.

A few counts support this clonotype. The J gene is TRBJ2-1, the V gene TRBV7-8; 9 bases are shared with TRBD2. The CDR3 loop spans 19 amino acids. V lost 2 bases and J lost 6; bases outside the gene matches: 17. Per the germline V gene, CDR1 is SGHVS and CDR2 is FQNEAQ. The CDR3 region has the DNA TGTGCCAGCAGCTTAAGAGGTAGCGGGAGCAGTATATGGATCAATGAGCAGTTCTTC. Residues: CASSLRGSGSSIWINEQFF. The full variable domain, completed using reference TRBV7-8 and TRBJ2-1, is GAGVSQSPRYKVAKRGQDVALRCDPISGHVSLFWYQQALGQGPEFLTYFQNEAQLDKSGLPSDRFFAERPEGSVSTLKIQRTQQEDSAVYLCASSLRGSGSSIWINEQFFGPGTRLTVL.

V and J are TRBV20-1 and TRBJ1-6; TRBD1 is a possible D gene (6 bases). The CDR3 has 13 residues. The germline CDR1 and CDR2 sequences are DFQATT and SNEGSKA (reference sequence). Between the trimmed V and J ends, which lost 1 base and 9 bases, there was a span of 10 bases. The chain's CDR3 is CSARAGVLSPLHF. CDR3 nucleotide sequence: TGCAGTGCTAGAGCAGGGGTCCTTTCACCCCTCCACTTT.

This clonotype was seen more than once but under ten times. The genes are TRBV7-9 and TRBJ2-3; 9 bases line up with TRBD1. With V trimmed by 7 bases and J by 4 bases, 9 bases remained unmatched. Germline V gene data show CDR1 as SEHNR and CDR2 as FQNEAQ (reference sequence). This CDR3 region has 15 residues. DNA of the CDR3: TGTGCCAGCACCCCCGGGACAGGGTTTTCAGATACGCAGTATTTT. Translating gives CASTPGTGFSDTQYF.

The rearrangement links TRBV7-9 to TRBJ2-7, with D hard to call. CDR1 and CDR2 from the germline V gene are SEHNR and FQNEAQ (reference sequence). The CDR3 consists of 13 residues. The V end was cut by 5 bases, the J end by 6 bases, with 14 bases between. The DNA of the CDR3 is TGTGCCAGCAGCGGCGGAGCTAGGGCCGAGCAGTACTTC. Its translation is CASSGGARAEQYF.

This clonotype showed up just a few times. This sequence joins TRBV6-2 or TRBV6-3 and TRBJ2-5; D is ambiguous. The CDR3 is 13 amino acids. CDR1 MNHEY and CDR2 SVGEGT come from the germline V gene. The V end was cut by 5 bases, the J end by 1 base, with 8 bases between. The CDR3 region has the DNA TGTGCCAGCAGTCAGGTACCCCAAGAGACCCAGTACTTC. Amino acid sequence: CASSQVPQETQYF.

The V call is TRBV4-1, the J call TRBJ2-5, with TRBD2 as a possible D gene (5 bases). Deletions cut 6 bases from V and 3 bases from J, with 11 bases between. The CDR3 has 13 amino acids. CDR1 and CDR2 from the germline V gene are MGHRA and YSYEKL. Here the CDR3 DNA reads TGCGCCAGCAGAGCGGAGCTGAAAGAGACCCAGTACTTC. It specifies CASRAELKETQYF.

This clonotype has just a few counts. This rearrangement joins TRBV12-3 or TRBV12-4 to TRBJ2-7; D assignment may be TRBD1 or TRBD2 (5 bases each). The CDR3 is made up of 14 amino acids. V was clipped by 9 bases and J by 5 bases, with 20 bases between them. CDR3 in amino acids: CARGRCRGINEQYF. The DNA of the CDR3 is TGTGCCAGGGGACGTTGTAGAGGGATCAACGAGCAGTACTTC.

This clonotype has just a few counts. The chain couples TRBV7-9 to TRBJ2-1; 7 bases are a match to TRBD2. This CDR3 has 16 amino acids. With V trimmed by 5 bases and J by 0 bases, 7 bases remained unmatched. From germline, CDR1 is SEHNR and CDR2 FQNEAQ (reference sequence). Here the CDR3 DNA reads TGTGCCAGCAGCCGACTAGCCCCGGGCTCCTACAATGAGCAGTTCTTC. Protein sequence: CASSRLAPGSYNEQFF.

The CDR3 DNA reads as TGTGCCACCAGCAGAGATCGGCCCTCCTACGAGCAGTACTTC. Protein sequence: CATSRDRPSYEQYF. The chain joins TRBV15 to TRBJ2-7; no clear D gene. V lost 0 bases and J lost 0, with 6 bases in between. Germline loops: CDR1 LNHNV, CDR2 YYDKDF (reference sequence). This CDR3 contains 14 residues.

This clonotype has only a few counts. V usage is TRBV7-9 and J usage is TRBJ2-3; no definite D call. CDR3 size: 13 residues. Germline-derived CDR1 and CDR2 are SEHNR and FQNEAQ (reference sequence). Trimming stripped 1 base from V and 5 bases from J, with 7 bases between. CDR3 DNA: TGTGCCAGCAGCTTAGGGGCAGAAGATACGCAGTATTTT. This encodes CASSLGAEDTQYF.

The chain carries TRBV14 and TRBJ2-5, with a weak D call TRBD1 (6 bases). The CDR3 is made up of 12 amino acids. Germline lookup yields CDR1 SGHDN and CDR2 FVKESK. V shed 6 bases and J shed 13 bases, with 18 bases lying between them. The CDR3 loop reads CASSTETGKRYF. The CDR3 DNA reads TGTGCCAGCAGTACCGAAACAGGGAAAAGGTACTTC. Looking up the rest from reference TRBV14 and TRBJ2-5 gives the full variable domain: EAGVTQFPSHSVIEKGQTVTLRCDPISGHDNLYWYRRVMGKEIKFLLHFVKESKQDESGMPNNRFLAERTGGTYSTLKVQPAELEDSGVYFCASSTETGKRYFGPGTRLLVL.

This clonotype has only a few counts. The rearrangement joins TRBV20-1 to TRBJ1-1; TRBD1 agrees at 7 bases. The V gene end was trimmed by 6 bases and the J gene end by 4 bases; junction bases not matched to a gene: 11. The CDR3 loop spans 14 amino acids. The germline CDR1 and CDR2 sequences are DFQATT and SNEGSKA (reference sequence). The CDR3 here is CSATPGTALTEAFF. The CDR3 DNA follows: TGCAGTGCCACCCCCGGGACAGCCCTCACTGAAGCTTTCTTT.

This clonotype was detected a few times. The V and J genes are TRBV19 and TRBJ2-1, with D tentatively TRBD1 or TRBD2 (6 bases each). Germline assignment: CDR1 LNHDA and CDR2 SQIVND (reference sequence). The CDR3 sequence is 16 residues long. The V end was cut by 1 base, the J end by 4 bases, with 14 bases between. The CDR3 protein is CASSIVGGQGYNEQFF. The DNA of the CDR3 is TGTGCCAGTAGTATAGTGGGAGGTCAGGGGTACAATGAGCAGTTCTTC.

V gene TRBV29-1 combines with J gene TRBJ2-7; TRBD2 aligns across 13 bases. Trimming took 7 bases from V and 4 from J; bases not matched to a gene: 7. The CDR3 consists of 14 residues. Germline V lookup: CDR1 SQVTM, CDR2 ANQGSEA. Here the CDR3 reads CSAERLAGGYEQYF. In DNA, the CDR3 is TGCAGCGCCGAAAGACTAGCGGGAGGATACGAGCAGTACTTC.

This chain joins TRBV18 and TRBJ2-1; D may be TRBD1 or TRBD2 (5 bases each). The J call may not be correct, given that the DNA end is closer to TRBJ2-5. CDR1 and CDR2 from the germline V gene are KGHSH and LQKENI. CDR3 length equals 16 residues. Written as DNA, the CDR3 is TGTGCCAGCTCACCAAGGACGACAGTAGGACTGGAGACCCAGTACTTC. Translated, it gives CASSPRTTVGLETQYF.

The rearrangement joins TRBV20-1 to TRBJ2-7; TRBD2 might be the D (5 bases). Germline CDR1 reads DFQATT; CDR2 reads SNEGSKA (reference sequence). The ends were cut back, 2 bases at V and 1 base at J, with 12 bases in the middle. CDR3 size: 14 residues. CDR3 DNA: TGCAGTGCTAGATTTGAGGGTTATTCCTACGAGCAGTACTTC. This encodes CSARFEGYSYEQYF.

In this sample, this clonotype turned up a few times. The chain uses TRBV7-2 and TRBJ2-5, with D perhaps assigned TRBD1 or TRBD2 (5 bases each). The J call could be wrong; TRBJ2-1 is a better fit for the DNA end. This CDR3 is built from 14 residues. Per germline, CDR1 SGHTA and CDR2 FQGNSA. Here the CDR3 reads CASSLRGVGYEQFF. The CDR3 coding sequence is TGTGCCAGCAGCTTACGGGGCGTGGGGTACGAGCAGTTCTTC.

This clonotype appeared a single time. This chain uses TRBV7-9 with TRBJ1-5; unclear D gene. V lost 5 bases and J 4 bases, leaving 15 bases between the germline ends. CDR3 length equals 15 residues. Germline V gene lookup returns CDR1 SEHNR and CDR2 FQNEAQ (reference sequence). The CDR3 DNA is TGTGCCAGCAGCCAAAGCGCGGGCCCTAATCAGCCCCAGCATTTT. Its translation: CASSQSAGPNQPQHF.

The chain recombines TRBV7-2 with TRBJ2-1; no definite D call. The V and J ends lost 1 base and 0 bases respectively, with 13 bases between them. The CDR3 has 17 amino acids. Germline CDR1 is SGHTA and CDR2 is FQGNSA. The CDR3 spells CASSLVGGPSSYNEQFF. The DNA of the CDR3 is TGTGCCAGCAGCTTAGTAGGTGGCCCCAGCTCCTACAATGAGCAGTTCTTC.

This clonotype has ten or more counts. The chain uses TRBV2 and TRBJ2-5; D gene unclear. This CDR3 comprises 11 residues. Trimming cost V 4 bases and J 5 bases, with 5 bases left between them. Germline assignment: CDR1 SNHLY and CDR2 FYNNEI. This CDR3 reads CASSGRETQYF. The CDR3 nucleotides are TGTGCCAGCAGTGGTAGGGAGACCCAGTACTTC.

This clonotype was recorded a few times. The gene calls are TRBV4-2 and TRBJ2-5; D is unresolved. With 4 bases removed from V and 1 base from J, the gap between germline ends came to 13 bases. Germline V CDR1 and CDR2: LGHNA, YNFKEQ. The CDR3 covers 15 residues. This CDR3 reads CASSPWVSCQETQYF. CDR3 in DNA: TGTGCCAGCAGCCCTTGGGTCTCGTGCCAAGAGACCCAGTACTTC.

V and J are TRBV29-1 and TRBJ1-2, with 9 bases that match TRBD1. Germline CDR1 is SQVTM and CDR2 is ANQGSEA. CDR3 size: 15 residues. This CDR3 reads CNAVFWNRGRTGYTF. For the CDR3, the DNA is TGCAACGCTGTATTTTGGAACAGGGGGCGTACTGGCTACACCTTC.

This clonotype was counted only a few times. V and J are TRBV20-1 and TRBJ2-7; 7 positions agree with TRBD2. CDR1 DFQATT and CDR2 SNEGSKA come from the germline V gene (reference sequence). V was clipped by 1 base and J by 3 bases; unmatched bases: 18. This CDR3 region has 18 residues. CDR3 protein: CSARVYSLQASGGYEQYF. CDR3 DNA: TGCAGTGCTAGAGTTTATAGCCTCCAGGCCTCGGGGGGCTACGAGCAGTACTTC.

The chain has TRBV20-1 and TRBJ2-2; D may be TRBD1 (5 bases). V lost 1 base and J 1 base, leaving 13 bases between the germline ends. In germline, CDR1 is DFQATT, CDR2 SNEGSKA (reference sequence). The CDR3 contains 16 residues. CDR3 in DNA: TGCAGTGCTAGAGGTGGGGCTACATTGAACACCGGGGAGCTGTTTTTT. This sequence encodes CSARGGATLNTGELFF.

This clonotype was counted a few times. The genes are TRBV12-3 or TRBV12-4 and TRBJ2-1; D gene uncertain. The length of the CDR3 is 15 residues. V shed 5 bases and J shed 0 bases, with 11 bases lying between them. CDR3 sequence reads: CASSPTRFSYNEQFF. The CDR3 bases are TGTGCCAGCAGTCCTACACGGTTCTCCTACAATGAGCAGTTCTTC.

A few counts support this clonotype. The chain couples TRBV7-6 to TRBJ2-5; D could derive from TRBD1 or TRBD2 (5 bases each). Germline V lookup: CDR1 SGHVS, CDR2 FNYEAQ. V lost 3 bases and J lost 5, with 19 bases in between. The length of the CDR3 is 16 residues. The CDR3, as DNA: TGTGCCAGCAGCTTGCCTGGGGACGGTCTTTTGGAGACCCAGTACTTC. Amino acids: CASSLPGDGLLETQYF.

The chain uses TRBV7-9 and TRBJ2-5; D is perhaps TRBD2 (5 bases). Near its end, the DNA agrees better with TRBJ2-7, so the J call may be wrong. Per the germline V gene, CDR1 is SEHNR and CDR2 is FQNEAQ (reference sequence). This CDR3 region has 15 residues. The chain's CDR3 is CASNKREGGTYEQYF. The CDR3 DNA reads as TGTGCCAGCAACAAACGTGAGGGCGGCACCTACGAGCAGTACTTC.

The rearrangement uses TRBV7-9 and TRBJ2-7; 7 bases agree with TRBD2. Looked up from germline, CDR1 is SEHNR and CDR2 is FQNEAQ (reference sequence). The CDR3 consists of 12 residues. Germline trimming cut 5 bases from V and 6 bases from J; bases unmatched to any gene: 4. CDR3 in DNA: TGTGCCAGCAGCAAGCGGGGAGGCGAGCAGTACTTC. Protein product: CASSKRGGEQYF.